This T cell receptor (beta chain) is drawn from a study of human T cells and chemical hapten exposure. General study points: Expanded TCRs showed more large CDR3 clusters than pre-sensitization or healthy control sets.

Authors' methods: Sample TCR totals centred on a median of about 92,000, ranging roughly 20,000 to 750,000. Each CDR3 protein is one row after TCRdb ran MiXCR on the RACE reads. These V and J calls originate from TCRdb's pipeline instead of the authors' own analysis. The sample has around 150,000 distinct CDR3 sequences, about 15% seen once. Time point: patch test 1, 2 weeks after DPC sensitization. Treatment here: therapeutic diphenylcyclopropenone sensitization with weekly scalp DPC. Remarks on this clonotype: What it binds is unknown.

CDR1 SGHTA and CDR2 FQGNSA come from the germline V gene. The CDR3 is 18 amino acids. V shed 1 base and J shed 1 base, with 17 bases lying between them. The origin of this receptor is a woman aged 25 to 45 with alopecia areata. Some clones in this sample may be carry-over from other donors' samples. The sample in question was whole blood, obtained in connection with sensitization to the hapten diphenylcyclopropenone (DPC). V gene TRBV7-2 combines with J gene TRBJ1-3; D unresolved. CDR3 in DNA: TGTGCCAGCAGCTTAGGGGTAAGGCCCGCCGGATCTGGAAACACCATATATTTT. As protein: CASSLGVRPAGSGNTIYF.